This T cell receptor (beta chain) was profiled in a study of shared clonotypes between healthy human individuals. Per germline, CDR1 KGHSH and CDR2 LQKENI. The length of the CDR3 is 15 residues. Deletions cut 3 bases from V and 1 base from J, with 10 bases between. This clone was counted between two and nine times. The assay was immunoSEQ multiplex PCR, and TCRdb's table has in-frame clones only and misses some. The sample carries 450,000 to 650,000 clones, roughly 72% recorded once. Material: PBMCs. This chain joins TRBV18 and TRBJ2-1; possibly TRBD1 or TRBD2 for D (5 bases each). The sequence derives from a woman in her forties in good health. Some clones in this sample may be carry-over from other donors' samples. The CDR3 DNA reads as TGTGCCAGCTCACCGGAGAGGGGTTCCTACAATGAGCAGTTCTTC. Its protein product is CASSPERGSYNEQFF.